A selection of T cell receptor beta chains follows, all from one sample in a study of T cells in Graves' hyperthyroidism and ophthalmopathy. From the multiplex PCR reads, TCRdb called clonotypes with MiXCR, one entry per CDR3 protein. This sample has about 260,000 distinct CDR3 sequences, with about a sixth found just once. Sequencing was carried out using blood. All receptors come from a woman aged 18-29 years with Graves' ophthalmopathy. Both conserved end residues are trimmed from each CDR3. Expanded clones get a size class; other rows say once, few or many, or leave the size out.

J gene,V gene,clone size,CDR3 protein
TRBJ2-1,TRBV12-3/TRBV12-4,many,ASSHWGFRTKRDNEQF
TRBJ2-7,TRBV3-1,.,ASSHTGDAYEQY
TRBJ2-7,TRBV30,.,AWSGTDFEQY
TRBJ2-5,TRBV19,many,ASSDDFQETQY
TRBJ2-5,TRBV28,many,ASSLRLAGVVETQY
TRBJ1-4,TRBV9,.,ASSPRLGGANEKLF
TRBJ1-5,TRBV5-1,many,ASSLGTSGQPQH
TRBJ2-1,TRBV20-1,many,SAPRRGTSGSGNEQF
TRBJ1-1,TRBV6-1,many,ASVGQLNTEAF
TRBJ2-1,TRBV2,many,ASSAPPLAISPNEQF
TRBJ1-3,TRBV19,many,ASIRTSSGNTIY
TRBJ2-7,TRBV11-2,many,ASSSFRGPSSYEQY
TRBJ2-3,TRBV11-3,many,ASSPAPGLSTDTQY
TRBJ2-6,TRBV7-9,.,ASSPSWSRANVLT
TRBJ2-7,TRBV5-4,once,ASSSGGYRPAGHHEQY
TRBJ1-2,TRBV7-9,many,ASSLGQGQYGYT
TRBJ2-5,TRBV27,.,ASSPTSGPQETQY
TRBJ2-1,TRBV2,.,ASRRTSGRYSYNEQF
TRBJ2-7,TRBV12-3/TRBV12-4,many,ASSPSRKGNSMYEQY
TRBJ1-1,TRBV19,many,ASTRAGKSTEAF
TRBJ1-1,TRBV28,many,ASSTLGGWGTEAF
TRBJ2-3,TRBV6-1,once,ASRQTSGSWWDTQY
TRBJ1-4,TRBV6-1,many,ASSEPGLGEKLF
TRBJ1-1,TRBV30,many,AWARTGNTEAF
TRBJ1-2,TRBV30,many,AWMSKGAGGYT
TRBJ1-2,TRBV18,many,ASSPLDRDGYT
TRBJ2-1,TRBV20-1,many,SAAVLAGGTNEQF
TRBJ2-1,TRBV5-1,many,ASSFQVEQF
TRBJ1-1,TRBV18,.,ASSPDRGEAF
TRBJ1-1,TRBV2,many,ASMGTENTEAF